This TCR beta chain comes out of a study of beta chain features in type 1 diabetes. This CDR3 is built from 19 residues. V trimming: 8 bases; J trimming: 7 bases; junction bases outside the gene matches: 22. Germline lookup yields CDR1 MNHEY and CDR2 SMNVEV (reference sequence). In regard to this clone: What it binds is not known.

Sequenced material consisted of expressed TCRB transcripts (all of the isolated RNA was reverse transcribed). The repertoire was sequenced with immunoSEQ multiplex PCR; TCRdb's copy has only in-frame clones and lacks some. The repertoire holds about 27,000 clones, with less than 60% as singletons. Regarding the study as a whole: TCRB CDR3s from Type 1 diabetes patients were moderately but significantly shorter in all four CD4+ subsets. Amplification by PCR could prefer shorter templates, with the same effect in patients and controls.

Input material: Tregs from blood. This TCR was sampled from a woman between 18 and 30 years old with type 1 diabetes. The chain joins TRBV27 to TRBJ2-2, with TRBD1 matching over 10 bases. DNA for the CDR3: TGTGCCAGCGGGCCGACAGGGGGCCTGATTACTTTCTTGGGCGGGGAGCTGTTTTTT. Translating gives CASGPTGGLITFLGGELFF.